The source of this T cell receptor beta chain is a study of vaccination effects on CD4 cells after COVID-19. The CDR3 is 18 amino acids. The J segment lost 6 bases and the V segment lost 1 base, leaving 11 bases of the junction unmatched. In germline, CDR1 is SEHNR, CDR2 FQNEAQ (reference sequence). Study findings and constraints: There was marked clonal contraction among infection- and vaccine-induced clones late after vaccination. Early post-infection timepoints were missing from the study, which also had few convalescent patients.

In the case of this clone: Its antigen is unknown.

Libraries were prepared by immunoSEQ multiplex PCR; TCRdb keeps only in-frame clonotypes and omits some of them. The top ten hold approximately 20% of the sample, which has approximately 28,000 clones, approximately 70% seen once. Before sequencing took place, the ViraFEST assay used viral peptide pools to expand antigen-specific CD4+ T cells. Culturing for roughly 10 days preceded CD4+ T cell isolation. Neither prior SARS-CoV-2 infection nor positive nucleocapsid antibodies were present in the vaccine recipients. This chain uses TRBV7-9 with TRBJ2-2; TRBD1 matches at 10 bases. This clonotype was obtained from a human donor who received a COVID-19 vaccine. The material was CD4+ T cells from PBMCs cultured with HCoV-NL63 spike peptides, obtained before COVID-19 vaccination. The CDR3 coding sequence is TGTGCCAGCAGCTTAGGGGGGGACAGGGGTGAAATAGCCGGGGAGCTGTTTTTT. This encodes CASSLGGDRGEIAGELFF. Based on the CDR3 plus reference TRBV7-9 and TRBJ2-2, the full variable domain is DTGVSQNPRHKITKRGQNVTFRCDPISEHNRLYWYRQTLGQGPEFLTYFQNEAQLEKSRLLSDRFSAERPKGSFSTLEIQRTEQGDSAMYLCASSLGGDRGEIAGELFFGEGSRLTVL.